This TCR beta chain was recorded in a study of blood T cells in healthy people across ages (dated by TCRdb to between 2015 and 2017). Regarding the research as a whole: In model experiments, template switching captured roughly one uniquely barcoded TCR beta cDNA molecule for every two T cells. The donors were split into four age groups: young (average about 15 years), middle-aged (39), aged (roughly 65) and long-lived (over 75). To avoid experimental bias, donors of different ages were spread randomly across the sequencing lanes. Age-related changes in TCR beta repertoire diversity were measured in the study by deep sequencing normalized with unique cDNA molecular identifiers. For two donors (one aged 18 to 29 and one aged 80 or older), the study analyzed two additional independent replicas of 1 million unique cDNA reads from the same blood draw.

Library creation used 5' RACE. A second PCR of about 6 to 11 cycles was run with a J-beta primer mix and a sample-barcoded 5' primer. A template-switch 5' adaptor carrying 12 random nucleotides introduced a unique molecular identifier onto each TCR beta cDNA molecule. Each sample yielded at least 3 million CDR3-containing paired-end reads. The Mint cDNA synthesis kit, primed by a TRBC-specific oligonucleotide, was used to synthesize first-strand cDNA from all RNA. Following uracil-DNA glycosylase treatment, all cDNA underwent a first 18-cycle PCR with the universal primers M1SS and BC2_uni_R. Per the original workflow: Each sample was normalized by randomly selecting 1 million high-quality reads, each carrying a distinct molecular identifier. Instead of being binned into consensus sequences, reads that shared molecular identifiers were thrown out. MiTCR, with a Q25 quality threshold and the strictest error-elimination algorithm, was used for CDR3 identification, clonotype clustering and error correction. A nonparametric unseen species model with Euler transformation was used to estimate a lower bound on total TCR beta diversity. TCRdb trimmed the raw reads at Q25, called clones with MiXCR and kept productive beta chains. Every CDR3 protein is listed once, alongside the most common genes and DNA of its rows. TCRdb's processing, not the study's, gives the V and J calls here. The sample table contains over 1,500,000 distinct CDR3 sequences; only one count was recorded for about two fifths of them. Of the sample, 23% is held by the ten largest clones.

Including cysteine and phenylalanine, the CDR3 has 14 amino acids. Only the CDR3 region is kept as DNA, spanning 42 bases read in frame from base 1. Between the V and J ends, shortened by 7 bases and 2 bases respectively, the junction contains 13 bases. Looking up the germline V gene yields CDR1 SGHAT and CDR2 FQNNGV. What the study reported, not specific to this receptor: Bulk unsorted PBMC profiling prevented conclusive comparison of naive and antigen-experienced compartments. Estimates of total diversity based on one million sequenced T cells were regarded as lower bounds and as underestimates. Compared with the aged group, the long-lived group had more naive CD4+ T cells, fewer expanded clones and increased TCR diversity, suggesting age selection. Observed TCR beta diversity per million T cells fell roughly linearly with age, and a significant reduction was already apparent by age roughly 40. The percentage of naive T cells measured by flow cytometry correlated strongly with observed TCR beta diversity. Donor CMV infection status was unknown, potentially confounding age-related changes in expanded clonotypes.

Comment on this clonotype: Its target antigen remains unknown. No base quality information exists; no much larger clone differs at one position.

The approximately 40 donors, aged about 6 to 95 years, were systemically healthy Caucasian individuals from Russia. Each donor gave 8 to 10 milliliters of peripheral blood, drawn into EDTA-treated Vacutainer tubes. Ficoll-Paque density-gradient centrifugation was used to isolate PBMCs, with at least 6.5 million per sample. Total RNA was extracted from PBMCs with Trizol reagent, with at least 6 micrograms obtained per sample. The percentages of naive CD45RAhigh/CD27high T cells were determined by flow cytometry on a PBMC aliquot from every donor. The sample comprised blood. The receptor was isolated from a human donor in good health. In this chain, TRBV11-2 is recombined with TRBJ2-3; a tentative D call is TRBD1 (6 bases match). The DNA sequence is TGTGCCAGCACCAAAGACAGGAACACAGATACGCAGTATTTT. This sequence encodes CASTKDRNTDTQYF.